Listed below are T cell receptor beta chains from one sample, sequenced in a study of CD8 T cell repertoires and HIV-1 epitope variants. Clones were sequenced by immunoSEQ multiplex PCR, and TCRdb holds only the in-frame ones, with some missing. The sample records over 90,000 clones, around 67% being singletons. Source material: uncultured baseline CD8+ T cells from peripheral blood mononuclear cells (PBMCs). The receptors stem from a male donor with HIV. Each CDR3 is given with its conserved first and last residue. A D gene is named only where the DNA matches it firmly. Clone size is shown for a subset of rows, as once, few, many or a class of expanded clone.

TRBJ2-7	TRBV6-1	TRBD1	12	many	TGTGCCAGCAGCGGGACAGGCTACGAGCAGTACTTC	CASSGTGYEQYF
TRBJ1-2	TRBV28	.	13	.	TGTGCCAGCAGTCCAGGGAGCTTCTATGGCTACACCTTC	CASSPGSFYGYTF
TRBJ2-7	TRBV4-3	.	15	.	TGCGCCAGCAGCCAAGATTCGAGTTCCCCCTACGAGCAGTACTTC	CASSQDSSSPYEQYF
TRBJ1-2	TRBV9	.	14	.	TGTGCCAGCAGCGTCAACCAAGGTGTCTATGGCTACACCTTC	CASSVNQGVYGYTF
TRBJ1-6	TRBV6-5	.	14	.	TGTGCCAGCAGTTACAGCTCCTATAATTCACCCCTCCACTTT	CASSYSSYNSPLHF
TRBJ1-5	TRBV7-6	.	14	.	TGTGCCAGCAGCCTCGGGCCGGGCAATCAGCCCCAGCATTTT	CASSLGPGNQPQHF
TRBJ1-1	TRBV6-5	.	15	.	TGTGCCAGCAGTTATTCACGTAATCGGGAGACTGAAGCTTTCTTT	CASSYSRNRETEAFF
TRBJ2-1	TRBV5-1	.	13	.	TGCGCCAGCAGCTTGATCGGGATCAATGAGCAGTTCTTC	CASSLIGINEQFF
TRBJ1-5	TRBV7-8	TRBD1	17	few	TGTGCCAGCAGTACTGGCGGGACAGGGGGGGAGAGTCAGCCCCAGCATTTT	CASSTGGTGGESQPQHF
TRBJ2-1	TRBV7-2	.	17	.	TGTGCCAGCAGGAGCCTCCAGGGTCTCCCTTCCTACAATGAGCAGTTCTTC	CASRSLQGLPSYNEQFF
TRBJ1-2	TRBV29-1	TRBD1	12	few	TGCAGCGTTACCGGGACAGGCTATGGCTACACCTTC	CSVTGTGYGYTF
TRBJ1-1	TRBV19	TRBD1	18	few	TGTGCCAGTAGTATAGAAGGCAGGGGGCTTAGTCTGGGCACTGAAGCTTTCTTT	CASSIEGRGLSLGTEAFF
TRBJ2-7	TRBV5-6	TRBD2	14	.	TGTGCCAGCAGCTTGACCCTCCTAGCGGGAAAACAGTACTTC	CASSLTLLAGKQYF
TRBJ1-3	TRBV6-1	.	15	.	TGTGCCAGCAGGGTGGACATCCACTCTGGAAACACCATATATTTT	CASRVDIHSGNTIYF
TRBJ1-4	TRBV5-4	TRBD1	15	once	TGTGCCAGCAGCTTGGAGGGGACAGGGAATGAAAAACTGTTTTTT	CASSLEGTGNEKLFF
TRBJ2-5	TRBV4-2	.	13	.	TGTGCCAGCAGCCAAGACACCCAAGAGACCCAGTACTTC	CASSQDTQETQYF
TRBJ1-6	TRBV19	.	15	.	TGTGCCAGTACTCTCGACAGGTTAGGGAATTCACCCCTCCACTTT	CASTLDRLGNSPLHF
TRBJ2-7	TRBV6-5	TRBD1	14	.	TGTGCCAGCAGTTTCCGGGACAGGGGATACGAGCAGTACTTC	CASSFRDRGYEQYF
TRBJ1-5	TRBV29-1	.	13	.	TGCAGCGTTGAGTTTGGGGTTAATCAGCCCCAGCATTTT	CSVEFGVNQPQHF
TRBJ2-4	TRBV7-6	.	16	.	TGTGCCAGCAGCTTATCCTCAGGCAGGGGTAAAAACATTCAGTACTTC	CASSLSSGRGKNIQYF
TRBJ2-7	TRBV6-5	TRBD2	15	few	TGTGCCAGCAGTTACTCCAGCGGGGGGCCCTACGAGCAGTACTTC	CASSYSSGGPYEQYF
TRBJ2-1	TRBV6-5	TRBD2	15	.	TGTGCCAGCAGTTCCAACCTGGGAGGGTATGGTGAGCAGTTCTTC	CASSSNLGGYGEQFF
TRBJ1-1	TRBV19	.	12	.	TGTGCCAGTTACAGTGGTTTGACTGAAGCTTTCTTT	CASYSGLTEAFF
TRBJ1-1	TRBV4-3	TRBD1	18	.	TGCGCCAGCAGCCAAGAAGCGTCAGGGGGCAGTCGGAGGACTGAAGCTTTCTTT	CASSQEASGGSRRTEAFF
TRBJ2-7	TRBV6-5	.	13	.	TGTGCCAGCAGTTACTCGGGGACCTACGAGCAGTACTTC	CASSYSGTYEQYF
TRBJ2-1	TRBV2	TRBD1	15	.	TGTGCCAGCAGTAGGCGACAGGGGGGTGTAGATGAGCAGTTCTTC	CASSRRQGGVDEQFF
TRBJ2-1	TRBV11-3	.	13	few	TGTGCCAGCAGTTTCCGGTCGTACAATGAGCAGTTCTTC	CASSFRSYNEQFF
TRBJ2-2	TRBV5-1	.	17	once	TGCGCCAGCAGCTTGGCCCGGGTAGGGCAGGGCACCGGGGAGCTGTTTTTT	CASSLARVGQGTGELFF
TRBJ2-1	TRBV5-1	.	14	once	TGCGCCAGCAGCTTGGGGTGGGGGAGCGATGAGCAGTTCTTC	CASSLGWGSDEQFF
TRBJ1-5	TRBV27	TRBD1	20	.	TGTGCCAGCAGTCGGACGACGGGACAGGGGGCTGTCGGTAGCAATCAGCCCCAGCATTTT	CASSRTTGQGAVGSNQPQHF
TRBJ1-4	TRBV9	TRBD1	14	.	TGTGCCAGCAGCGTCACAGGGGGCCTTGAAAAACTGTTTTTT	CASSVTGGLEKLFF
TRBJ2-7	TRBV10-2	.	13	.	TGCGCCAGCAGTGAGTCTAGCGTCTACGAGCAGTACTTC	CASSESSVYEQYF
TRBJ2-5	TRBV5-1	.	12	.	TGCGCCAGCAGCTTCTACGAGGGCACCCAGTACTTC	CASSFYEGTQYF
TRBJ1-1	TRBV29-1	.	11	once	TGCAGCGTAACCGGGGACACTGAAGCTTTCTTT	CSVTGDTEAFF
TRBJ2-1	TRBV27	TRBD1	16	.	TGTGCCAGCAGCCTAAGACAGGGCTCCTCCTACAATGAGCAGTTCTTC	CASSLRQGSSYNEQFF
TRBJ1-5	TRBV13	.	13	few	TGTGCCAGCAGCTTAGCGCCCGATCGGCCCCAGCATTTT	CASSLAPDRPQHF
TRBJ1-5	TRBV28	.	14	once	TGTGCCAGCAGGGGCGGGGTGCTGGGTCAGCCCCAGCATTTT	CASRGGVLGQPQHF
TRBJ1-1	TRBV25-1	.	14	.	TGTGCCAGCAGTGAATCCGGGGGAGGAACTGAAGCTTTCTTT	CASSESGGGTEAFF
TRBJ2-5	TRBV5-4	TRBD2	16	.	TGTGCCAGCAGCCCTTTTTTCGCGGGAGGCCAAGAGACCCAGTACTTC	CASSPFFAGGQETQYF
TRBJ1-6	TRBV7-2	.	13	once	TGTGCCAGCAGCCCCGACAGAGGGTCACCCCTCCACTTT	CASSPDRGSPLHF
TRBJ2-7	TRBV2	.	14	few	TGTGCCAGCAGTGATTTACGGGATAGCCACGAGCAGTACTTC	CASSDLRDSHEQYF
TRBJ2-2	TRBV29-1	.	12	.	TGCAGCGTGGACAGATCCACCGGGGAGCTGTTTTTT	CSVDRSTGELFF
TRBJ1-2	TRBV6-5	.	15	.	TGTGCCAGCCGGGACCCCCGAGGGGCTAACTATGGCTACACCTTC	CASRDPRGANYGYTF
TRBJ1-6	TRBV9	.	13	few	TGTGCCAGCAGCGGGGACGTAGCGTCACCCCTCCACTTT	CASSGDVASPLHF
TRBJ1-5	TRBV2	.	15	.	TGTGCCAGCAGTGAGGAGGGGAGAAGCAATCAGCCCCAGCATTTT	CASSEEGRSNQPQHF
TRBJ1-2	TRBV18	.	14	.	TGTGCCAGCTCACCGGCCAGGGTAGAGTATGGCTACACCTTC	CASSPARVEYGYTF
TRBJ2-1	TRBV28	TRBD2	16	.	TGTGCCAGCAGTACGTGGGGAACGGGAGGGTACAATGAGCAGTTCTTC	CASSTWGTGGYNEQFF
TRBJ2-3	TRBV6-5	TRBD2	15	.	TGTGCCAGCAGTCTAGCGGGGGGGCTTACAGATACGCAGTATTTT	CASSLAGGLTDTQYF
TRBJ2-1	TRBV2	.	12	.	TGTGCCAGCAGCCTCGGGTGGGATGAGCAGTTCTTC	CASSLGWDEQFF
TRBJ1-2	TRBV6-5	.	14	.	TGTGCCAGCAGTTACCAAGGAGGGGCCGGGGGCTACACCTTC	CASSYQGGAGGYTF